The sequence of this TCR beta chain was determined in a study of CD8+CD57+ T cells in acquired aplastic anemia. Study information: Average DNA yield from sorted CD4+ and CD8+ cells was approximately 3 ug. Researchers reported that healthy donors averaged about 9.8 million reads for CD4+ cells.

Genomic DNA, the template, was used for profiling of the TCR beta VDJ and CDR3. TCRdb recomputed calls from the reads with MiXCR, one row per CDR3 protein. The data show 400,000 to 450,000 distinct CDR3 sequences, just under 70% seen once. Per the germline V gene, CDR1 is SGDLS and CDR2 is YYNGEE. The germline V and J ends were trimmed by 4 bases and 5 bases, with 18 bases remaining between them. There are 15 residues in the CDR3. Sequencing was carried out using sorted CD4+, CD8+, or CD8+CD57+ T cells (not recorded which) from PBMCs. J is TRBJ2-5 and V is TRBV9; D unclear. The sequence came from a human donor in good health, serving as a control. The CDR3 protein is CASSTHGTANETQYF. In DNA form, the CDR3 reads TGTGCCAGCAGCACACATGGCACAGCCAACGAGACCCAGTACTTC.